This T cell receptor (beta chain) was documented in a study of T cell responses to AZD1222 COVID-19 vaccine. General study points: Donors were largely white British and mainly female; clonal diversity was possibly underestimated. Unmutated variant regions are reportedly the target of nearly half of TCRs that are spike-specific. Only a handful of AZD1222 recipients, roughly six in all, had baseline seropositivity. After two AZD1222 doses, spike-specific TCR breadth and depth rose versus day 0.

CDR1 is SGHAT and CDR2 is FQNNGV in the germline V gene. V dropped 0 bases and J dropped 0 bases, with 11 bases sitting between them. The CDR3 is 17 residues long. Profiling relied on immunoSEQ multiplex PCR, and the TCRdb table lists in-frame clones only, not all of them. The table includes around 25,000 clones, 87% detected once. A word on this clone: The target antigen is unknown.

This rearrangement joins TRBV11-2 to TRBJ1-4; D gene ambiguous. This specimen consisted of peripheral blood, obtained 28 days after the second AZD1222 dose. This TCR derives from an adult who received the AZD1222 COVID-19 vaccine. CDR3 coding DNA: TGTGCCAGCAGCTTAGATCCGAGAAGAGCAACTAATGAAAAACTGTTTTTT. Translation: CASSLDPRRATNEKLFF.